The 24 T cell receptor beta chains below come from one sample, sequenced in a study of CD8 T cells in ankylosing spondylitis. Whole-study findings and limits: Within ankylosing spondylitis blood, a TCR beta motif made up of eight or nine highly homologous variants appeared to be characteristic.

One entry per CDR3 protein results from TCRdb running MiXCR on the 5' RACE reads. The sample lists about 390,000 distinct CDR3 sequences; around 22% were seen once. No antigen is known for these receptors. Sequences were obtained from blood, either unsorted or a sorted T cell fraction (not recorded which). Receptor source: a male donor with ankylosing spondylitis.

The chain is built from TRBV7-9 and TRBJ2-3; D gene uncertain. The ends were cut back, 0 bases at V and 2 bases at J, with 6 bases in the middle. CDR1 is SEHNR, CDR2 FQNEAQ, per germline (reference sequence). This CDR3 has 14 residues. The CDR3 protein is CASSLAIVTDTQYF. CDR3 coding DNA: TGTGCCAGCAGCTTAGCGATCGTCACAGATACGCAGTATTTT. Complete variable domain (other parts from reference TRBV7-9 and TRBJ2-3): DTGVSQNPRHKITKRGQNVTFRCDPISEHNRLYWYRQTLGQGPEFLTYFQNEAQLEKSRLLSDRFSAERPKGSFSTLEIQRTEQGDSAMYLCASSLAIVTDTQYFGPGTRLTVL.

Only one count was recorded for this clonotype. The gene calls are TRBV10-3 and TRBJ1-1, with D unresolved. The ends were cut back, 0 bases at V and 7 bases at J, with 12 bases in the middle. The CDR3 runs 14 residues. Germline loops: CDR1 ENHRY, CDR2 SYGVKD. CDR3 coding DNA: TGTGCCATCAGTGAGTCGGAGGGCCGCGGTGAAGCTTTCTTT. Residues: CAISESEGRGEAFF.

V and J are TRBV2 and TRBJ2-3; 10 nucleotides agree with TRBD2. The CDR3 is made up of 15 amino acids. Germline lookup yields CDR1 SNHLY and CDR2 FYNNEI. After removal of 9 bases from V and 4 bases from J, the junction contained 10 bases not matched to a gene. The CDR3 DNA reads TGTGCCAGTAAAACCTCAGCGGGAGGGCCAGATACGCAGTATTTT. Protein: CASKTSAGGPDTQYF.

This clonotype was picked up a small number of times. The J gene is TRBJ1-5, the V gene TRBV15; 7 nucleotides match TRBD1. CDR1 is LNHNV, CDR2 YYDKDF, per germline (reference sequence). The V gene end was trimmed by 8 bases and the J gene end by 6 bases; junction bases not matched to a gene: 10. The CDR3 contains 14 residues. This chain's CDR3 is CATEKGGDIQPQHF. For the CDR3, the DNA is TGTGCCACCGAAAAAGGGGGCGATATTCAGCCCCAGCATTTT. The variable domain in full, with the rest retrieved from reference TRBV15 and TRBJ1-5, is DAMVIQNPRYQVTQFGKPVTLSCSQTLNHNVMYWYQQKSSQAPKLLFHYYDKDFNNEADTPDNFQSRRPNTSFCFLDIRSPGLGDTAMYLCATEKGGDIQPQHFGDGTRLSIL.

This chain uses TRBV11-3 with TRBJ2-3, with 7 positions matching TRBD2. The V gene's germline CDR1 is SGHNT and CDR2 YENEEA. With 3 bases clipped from V and 4 bases from J, the junction kept 10 bases outside the gene matches. The CDR3 sequence is 16 residues long. CDR3 bases: TGTGCCAGCAGCTTGTGGCGGGAGATTTTAGCAGATACGCAGTATTTT. This encodes CASSLWREILADTQYF.

In its sample, this clonotype was seen many times. The rearrangement uses TRBV12-3 or TRBV12-4 and TRBJ2-7; D is possibly TRBD1 (5 bases). Trimming removed 1 base from V and 6 bases from J, with 13 bases in between. The CDR3 consists of 14 residues. The CDR3: CASSLVTGTGEQYF. The CDR3 DNA follows: TGTGCCAGCAGTTTAGTAACAGGAACGGGCGAGCAGTACTTC.

Written as DNA, the CDR3 is TGCAGTGCTCCTCCCCGGGGCGGTAAACAGGGCAATGAGCAGTTCTTC. The encoded protein is CSAPPRGGKQGNEQFF. The chain joins TRBV20-1 to TRBJ2-1, with D possibly being TRBD1 (6 bases). This CDR3 region has 16 residues. CDR1 DFQATT and CDR2 SNEGSKA come from the germline V gene (reference sequence). The V and J ends lost 5 bases and 6 bases respectively, with 23 bases between them.

The V and J genes are TRBV4-1 and TRBJ2-1; 7 bases map to TRBD2. J was trimmed by 7 bases and V by 2 bases; bases with no gene match: 8. This CDR3 is 15 amino acids long. Looked up from germline, CDR1 is MGHRA and CDR2 is YSYEKL. CDR3: CASSQRSLAVNEQFF. The CDR3 nucleotides are TGCGCCAGCAGCCAACGGAGTCTAGCGGTTAATGAGCAGTTCTTC.

The V and J genes are TRBV4-3 and TRBJ2-1, with 12 bases lining up with TRBD2. Germline V CDR1 and CDR2: LGHNA, YSLEER. The CDR3 extends over 19 amino acids. Losses at the gene ends were 1 base for V and 6 bases for J; bases not matched to a gene: 13. In DNA, the CDR3 is TGCGCCAGCAGCCAAGCGGCCCGGTTACTAGCGGGAGGAGTCAATGAGCAGTTCTTC. Its protein product is CASSQAARLLAGGVNEQFF.

Only a few counts were recorded for this clonotype. In DNA, the CDR3 is TGTGCCAGCAGCAAAGCCGGGACAGTATCCGAGCAGTACTTC. It is translated as CASSKAGTVSEQYF. The J gene is TRBJ2-7, the V gene TRBV9, with 7 bases identical to TRBD1. With 4 bases clipped from V and 6 bases from J, the junction kept 10 bases outside the gene matches. CDR3 length: 14 amino acids. In germline, CDR1 is SGDLS, CDR2 YYNGEE.

This clonotype was detected a few times. V and J are TRBV25-1 and TRBJ2-2; 10 bases are a match to TRBD1. The CDR3 sequence is 15 residues long. CDR1 MGHDK and CDR2 SYGVNS come from the germline V gene. Unmatched junction bases numbered 3, after V lost 1 base and J lost 7 bases. This chain's CDR3 is CASSELTGGNGELFF. The CDR3 nucleotides read TGTGCCAGCAGTGAATTGACAGGGGGCAACGGGGAGCTGTTTTTT.

This sequence joins TRBV20-1 and TRBJ2-7; D is perhaps TRBD2 (5 bases). The V gene's germline CDR1 is DFQATT and CDR2 SNEGSKA (reference sequence). The CDR3 consists of 13 residues. Trimming took 6 bases from V and 6 from J, leaving 18 bases between them. The CDR3, as DNA: TGCAGTGCCGGACTGGCCCAAACCTTCGAGCAGTACTTC. This gives the protein CSAGLAQTFEQYF.

This clonotype was seen many times. This chain uses TRBV12-3 or TRBV12-4 with TRBJ1-1; D is uncertain. The germline V and J ends were trimmed by 3 bases and 1 base, with 6 bases remaining between them. The CDR3 consists of 13 residues. The CDR3 loop reads CASSLFENTEAFF. The CDR3 DNA is TGTGCCAGCAGTTTGTTTGAGAACACTGAAGCTTTCTTT.

The chain has TRBV24-1 and TRBJ2-5; 10 bases map to TRBD1. The CDR3 has 16 amino acids. The ends lost 5 bases at V and 1 base at J; junction bases unmatched: 6. Germline V gene data show CDR1 as KGHDR and CDR2 as SFDVKD. The chain's CDR3 is CATSAGDRGAQETQYF. For the CDR3, the DNA is TGTGCCACCAGTGCCGGGGACAGGGGCGCCCAAGAGACCCAGTACTTC.

The chain combines TRBV12-3 or TRBV12-4 with TRBJ2-1; D might be TRBD1 or TRBD2, each matching 5 bases. V dropped 4 bases and J dropped 6 bases, with 7 bases sitting between them. CDR3 length equals 12 residues. The CDR3 nucleotides read TGTGCCAGCAGTTGGGGACCCAATGAGCAGTTCTTC. Protein sequence: CASSWGPNEQFF.

Ten or more counts support this clonotype. This chain uses TRBV5-1 with TRBJ2-1; D not resolved. Germline CDR1 reads SGHRS; CDR2 reads YFSETQ. CDR3 length equals 14 residues. The germline V and J ends were trimmed by 4 bases and 3 bases, with 11 bases remaining between them. CDR3: CASSPGDLYNEQFF. CDR3 nucleotide sequence: TGCGCCAGCAGCCCCGGCGACCTCTACAATGAGCAGTTCTTC.

This clonotype was seen repeatedly, ten times or more. The rearrangement joins TRBV28 to TRBJ2-1, with 7 positions matching TRBD2. The CDR3 is made up of 17 amino acids. Unmatched junction bases numbered 10, after V lost 3 bases and J lost 2 bases. Per the germline V gene, CDR1 is MDHEN and CDR2 is SYDVKM. Written as DNA, the CDR3 is TGTGCCAGCAGTTTCGCCGGGACTAAAAGGGCCTACAATGAGCAGTTCTTC. Translation: CASSFAGTKRAYNEQFF.

This clonotype is medium-sized within its sample. V usage is TRBV5-1 and J usage is TRBJ2-3, with 14 nucleotides matching TRBD2. The V segment lost 4 bases and the J segment 1 base; nucleotides outside the gene matches: 5. This CDR3 is built from 17 residues. The germline gives CDR1 SGHRS, CDR2 YFSETQ. CDR3 sequence (DNA): TGCGCCAGCAGCAGGGGACTAGCGGGAGTCGGCACAGATACGCAGTATTTT. Translating gives CASSRGLAGVGTDTQYF.

In this sample, this clonotype turned up many times. The rearrangement joins TRBV28 to TRBJ2-3, with TRBD2 matching over 7 bases. Germline V gene sequence: CDR1 MDHEN, CDR2 SYDVKM. The CDR3 runs 16 residues. Germline trimming cut 4 bases from V and 4 bases from J; bases unmatched to any gene: 11. The DNA for the CDR3 is TGTGCCAGCAGTTCGATGCCGGGAGGTCGGGCAGATACGCAGTATTTT. Translated: CASSSMPGGRADTQYF.

The rearrangement joins TRBV29-1 to TRBJ2-2; no reliable D call. Germline CDR1 SQVTM, CDR2 ANQGSEA. CDR3 length: 14 amino acids. Between the trimmed V and J ends, which lost 6 bases and 0 bases, there was a span of 11 bases. CDR3 DNA sequence: TGCAGCGTCTGGCTTCATTCGAACACCGGGGAGCTGTTTTTT. As protein: CSVWLHSNTGELFF.

This rearrangement joins TRBV10-3 to TRBJ2-1; TRBD2 is a possible D gene (5 bases). This CDR3 region has 14 residues. Trimming removed 8 bases from V and 4 bases from J, with 15 bases in between. Germline CDR1 is ENHRY and CDR2 is SYGVKD. In nucleotides, the CDR3 is TGTGCCATCGGCAAGGGAGATCTATACAATGAGCAGTTCTTC. Its translation: CAIGKGDLYNEQFF.

The CDR3 coding sequence is TGCAGCCTTGGGAGGGGCAGGGAGGTCTACGAGCAGTACTTC. Its protein is CSLGRGREVYEQYF. This chain joins TRBV29-1 and TRBJ2-7; 7 bases line up with TRBD2. Germline loops: CDR1 SQVTM, CDR2 ANQGSEA. V gave up 8 bases and J gave up 3 bases; unmatched junction bases: 13. The CDR3 spans 14 residues.

This clonotype has more than one count but fewer than ten. The genes are TRBV6-2 or TRBV6-3 and TRBJ2-7; D is ambiguous. Germline V CDR1 and CDR2: MNHEY, SVGEGT. This CDR3 spans 13 amino acids. V was clipped by 0 bases and J by 9 bases, with 12 bases between them. The CDR3 DNA reads TGTGCCAGCAGTTACTCGAGCTCGCCCCGGCAGTACTTC. It yields the protein CASSYSSSPRQYF.

The genes are TRBV5-1 and TRBJ2-1; a possible D gene is TRBD2 (5 bases). The CDR3 contains 11 residues. Germline V gene data show CDR1 as SGHRS and CDR2 as YFSETQ. Deletions cut 7 bases from V and 7 bases from J, with 9 bases between. The CDR3 region has the DNA TGCGCCAGCTGGACTGCTAATGAGCAGTTCTTC. It is translated as CASWTANEQFF. Variable domain in full (rest from reference TRBV5-1 and TRBJ2-1): KAGVTQTPRYLIKTRGQQVTLSCSPISGHRSVSWYQQTPGQGLQFLFEYFSETQRNKGNFPGRFSGRQFSNSRSEMNVSTLELGDSALYLCASWTANEQFFGPGTRLTVL.